Listed here is a single TCR beta chain. Its cognate antigen is unknown. Germline CDR1 is LGHDT and CDR2 is YNNKEL (reference sequence). Trimming pared 1 base from V and 8 bases from J, leaving 5 bases between. The CDR3 is 11 amino acids. The sample comes from a study of T cell repertoires in cytomegalovirus infection. Study as a whole: CMV infection together with matching HLA type was indicated by public TCR beta signatures. The study, taken as a whole, reports: In two of eight donors, the top clonotype was HLA-C-restricted CMV-specific.

MiXCR, applied by TCRdb to the reads, yields one record per CDR3 protein. The data show about 920,000 distinct CDR3 sequences, around 31% seen once. The chain has TRBV3-1 and TRBJ1-2; no reliable D call. The input for sequencing was cultured CD8+ T cells from PBMCs, taken from culture after CMV antigen stimulation. The source is a human donor in good health (CMV status not recorded). Some clones in this sample may be carry-over from other donors' samples. The CDR3 spells CASSQAEGYTF. In DNA, the CDR3 is TGTGCCAGCAGCCAAGCGGAAGGCTACACCTTC. The full variable domain, rest sourced from reference TRBV3-1 and TRBJ1-2, is DTAVSQTPKYLVTQMGNDKSIKCEQNLGHDTMYWYKQDSKKFLKIMFSYNNKELIINETVPNRFSPKSPDKAHLNLHINSLELGDSAVYFCASSQAEGYTFGSGTRLTVV.